The 23 T cell receptor beta chains in this list originate from one sample, sequenced in a study of cytomegalovirus exposure and HLA in healthy donors. In the PCR, 60 Vbeta and 13 Jbeta primers were used. Produced via immunoSEQ multiplex PCR; TCRdb's table is partial and in-frame only. The repertoire holds approximately 88,000 clones, with around four fifths as singletons. Sequenced input: PBMCs. The receptor set was obtained from a man in his forties or fifties in good health and CMV-seropositive.

In the case of this clone: Germline and junction disagree at one end, which may indicate a read error. The rearrangement links TRBV28 to TRBJ1-2; D is undetermined. Per germline, CDR1 MDHEN and CDR2 SYDVKM. CDR3 length: 13 amino acids. The CDR3: CASGRVEFYGYPF. In DNA, the CDR3 is TGTGCCAGCGGTCGGGTCGAATTCTATGGCTACCCCTTC.

The V gene is TRBV5-1, the J gene TRBJ1-1; 7 nucleotides align to TRBD1. The junction had 6 bases not matched to a gene; V was cut back by 4 bases and J by 3 bases. Looked up from germline, CDR1 is SGHRS and CDR2 is YFSETQ. There are 14 residues in the CDR3. The CDR3 spells CASSLGQSHTEAFF. In nucleotides, the CDR3 is TGCGCCAGCAGCCTGGGACAGTCGCACACTGAAGCTTTCTTT. The full variable domain, with the rest looked up from reference TRBV5-1 and TRBJ1-1, is KAGVTQTPRYLIKTRGQQVTLSCSPISGHRSVSWYQQTPGQGLQFLFEYFSETQRNKGNFPGRFSGRQFSNSRSEMNVSTLELGDSALYLCASSLGQSHTEAFFGQGTRLTVV.

The chain employs TRBV10-3 and TRBJ2-3; D may be TRBD1 (5 bases). Germline values: CDR1 ENHRY, CDR2 SYGVKD. The CDR3 extends over 15 amino acids. Trimming took 6 bases from V and 2 from J, leaving 15 bases between them. The CDR3 loop is CAISDPGHTTDTQYF. CDR3 sequence (DNA): TGTGCCATCAGCGACCCCGGACATACCACAGATACGCAGTATTTT.

The chain carries TRBV4-1 and TRBJ1-4, with 7 bases aligning to TRBD1. The CDR3 is 16 amino acids. Germline values: CDR1 MGHRA, CDR2 YSYEKL. Trimming removed 0 bases from V and 4 bases from J; junction bases left unmatched: 5. This CDR3 is CASSQDSTGINEKLFF. The CDR3 nucleotides are TGCGCCAGCAGCCAAGATTCGACAGGGATTAATGAAAAACTGTTTTTT.

This chain joins TRBV20-1 and TRBJ2-2, with D unresolved. Germline values: CDR1 DFQATT, CDR2 SNEGSKA (reference sequence). V lost 0 bases to trimming and J lost 7 bases, with 3 bases between them. The CDR3 has 11 amino acids. CDR3 in amino acids: CSARDLGELFF. The CDR3 DNA follows: TGCAGTGCTAGAGATCTCGGGGAGCTGTTTTTT.

This clone is a singleton in its sample. The chain carries TRBV19 and TRBJ1-1, with D possibly TRBD1 on 6 matching bases. The CDR3 sequence is 15 residues long. Trimming shortened V by 5 bases and J by 2 bases, and 15 bases separated the two germline ends. Germline-derived CDR1 and CDR2 are LNHDA and SQIVND (reference sequence). The CDR3 region is CASSVGQLINTEAFF. The CDR3 DNA follows: TGTGCCAGTAGTGTAGGACAGCTGATAAACACTGAAGCTTTCTTT. Full variable domain (missing parts from reference TRBV19 and TRBJ1-1): DGGITQSPKYLFRKEGQNVTLSCEQNLNHDAMYWYRQDPGQGLRLIYYSQIVNDFQKGDIAEGYSVSREKKESFPLTVTSAQKNPTAFYLCASSVGQLINTEAFFGQGTRLTVV.

V and J are TRBV21-1 and TRBJ1-5. TRBV21-1 has pseudogene status. This CDR3 has 14 amino acids. The CDR3 DNA follows: TGTGCCAGCAGAAAACGGGGGGCTCGTCAGCCCCAGCATTTT. This codes for CASRKRGARQPQHF.

In regard to this clone: Other DNA sequences within the sample encode an identical CDR3. This sequence joins TRBV30 and TRBJ1-5; possible D gene TRBD1, 6 bases. This CDR3 contains 13 residues. The V end lost 0 bases, the J end lost 6 bases, and 9 bases lay between the germline ends. Germline V lookup: CDR1 GTSNPN, CDR2 SVGIG (reference sequence). The CDR3: CAWSVQGSQPQHF. The CDR3 nucleotides read TGTGCCTGGAGTGTACAGGGAAGTCAGCCCCAGCATTTT.

V and J are TRBV6-1 and TRBJ2-3, with a weak D call TRBD2 (6 bases). Germline CDR1 is MNHNS and CDR2 is SASEGT. Trimming pared 5 bases from V and 4 bases from J, leaving 16 bases between. CDR3 length: 15 amino acids. CDR3 sequence reads: CASSFTTSTPDTQYF. DNA of the CDR3: TGTGCCAGCAGTTTCACGACTAGTACTCCAGATACGCAGTATTTT.

This clone was recorded once. This sequence joins TRBV9 and TRBJ2-1; 7 nucleotides align to TRBD2. The V gene's germline CDR1 is SGDLS and CDR2 YYNGEE. The trim removed 2 bases at V and 4 bases at J, leaving 6 bases unmatched. The CDR3 extends over 15 amino acids. The CDR3 nucleotides are TGTGCCAGCAGCGTCCAGGCGGGAGATTACAATGAGCAGTTCTTC. Translating it yields CASSVQAGDYNEQFF. The variable domain in full, completed from reference TRBV9 and TRBJ2-1, reads DSGVTQTPKHLITATGQRVTLRCSPRSGDLSVYWYQQSLDQGLQFLIQYYNGEERAKGNILERFSAQQFPDLHSELNLSSLELGDSALYFCASSVQAGDYNEQFFGPGTRLTVL.

This sequence joins TRBV18 and TRBJ1-4; tentative D call: TRBD1 (5 bases). The CDR3 is 14 residues long. Germline V gene data show CDR1 as KGHSH and CDR2 as LQKENI. V was clipped by 3 bases and J by 7 bases, with 12 bases between them. The CDR3 spells CASSPWGVSEKLFF. In DNA, the CDR3 is TGTGCCAGCTCACCGTGGGGGGTGAGTGAAAAACTGTTTTTT. The full variable domain, with the rest looked up from reference TRBV18 and TRBJ1-4, is NAGVMQNPRHLVRRRGQEARLRCSPMKGHSHVYWYRQLPEEGLKFMVYLQKENIIDESGMPKERFSAEFPKEGPSILRIQQVVRGDSAAYFCASSPWGVSEKLFFGSGTQLSVL.

The chain carries TRBV10-3 and TRBJ2-5; 8 bases map to TRBD1. After removal of 10 bases from V and 0 bases from J, the junction contained 7 bases not matched to a gene. The germline CDR1 and CDR2 sequences are ENHRY and SYGVKD. CDR3 length: 14 amino acids. This CDR3 is CATRSDRDQETQYF. The CDR3 nucleotides are TGTGCCACCAGGTCGGACAGGGACCAAGAGACCCAGTACTTC.

The rearrangement uses TRBV28 and TRBJ1-2; D remains unclear. Trimming removed 4 bases from V and 5 bases from J, with 11 bases in between. Germline lookup yields CDR1 MDHEN and CDR2 SYDVKM. The CDR3 contains 13 residues. Here the CDR3 DNA reads TGTGCCAGCAGTTCCCATGGGAGTTATGGCTACACCTTC. Encoded protein: CASSSHGSYGYTF.

The chain uses TRBV9 and TRBJ1-2; D not certain. The CDR3 sequence is 14 residues long. V shed 0 bases and J shed 4 bases, with 10 bases lying between them. Germline CDR1 and CDR2: SGDLS and YYNGEE. CDR3 nucleotides: TGTGCCAGCAGCGTAGATACGGACTTCTATGGCTACACCTTC. Translated, it gives CASSVDTDFYGYTF. Full variable domain (rest looked up from reference TRBV9 and TRBJ1-2): DSGVTQTPKHLITATGQRVTLRCSPRSGDLSVYWYQQSLDQGLQFLIQYYNGEERAKGNILERFSAQQFPDLHSELNLSSLELGDSALYFCASSVDTDFYGYTFGSGTRLTVV.

V is TRBV5-1 and J is TRBJ2-5, with TRBD2 identical over 16 bases. With V trimmed by 4 bases and J by 2 bases, 5 bases remained unmatched. The CDR3 consists of 17 residues. Germline V gene lookup returns CDR1 SGHRS and CDR2 YFSETQ. This chain's CDR3 is CASSDGTSGGGQETQYF. CDR3 nucleotide sequence: TGCGCCAGCAGCGATGGGACTAGCGGGGGGGGGCAAGAGACCCAGTACTTC.

The chain combines TRBV7-2 with TRBJ1-2; 9 nucleotides match TRBD1. CDR1 and CDR2 from the germline V gene are SGHTA and FQGNSA. The CDR3 consists of 15 residues. V was clipped by 5 bases and J by 1 base; unmatched bases: 5. The CDR3 loop reads CASSQQTGGNYGYTF. CDR3 bases: TGTGCCAGCAGCCAACAGACAGGGGGTAACTATGGCTACACCTTC.

The CDR3 here is CASSQDPTSGNTIYF. The CDR3 DNA sequence: TGCGCCAGCAGCCAAGATCCCACTTCTGGAAACACCATATATTTT. This chain connects TRBV4-3 to TRBJ1-3; D not resolved. Looked up from germline, CDR1 is LGHNA and CDR2 is YSLEER. CDR3 length: 15 residues. The ends were cut back, 0 bases at V and 1 base at J, with 7 bases in the middle.

The chain combines TRBV30 with TRBJ2-5; TRBD2 aligns across 12 bases. The CDR3 has 14 residues. Looked up from germline, CDR1 is GTSNPN and CDR2 is SVGIG (reference sequence). With V trimmed by 1 base and J by 4 bases, 1 base remained unmatched. The CDR3 sequence: CAWSAGLAGETQYF. In DNA, the CDR3 is TGTGCCTGGAGTGCGGGACTAGCGGGAGAGACCCAGTACTTC.

This clone has just one count. The J gene is TRBJ2-4, the V gene TRBV29-1; a weak D match, TRBD1 (5 bases). V lost 0 bases and J 3 bases, leaving 9 bases between the germline ends. The CDR3 is made up of 14 amino acids. CDR1 and CDR2 (germline): SQVTM, ANQGSEA. The CDR3 region is CSVEEGVGKNIQYF. In nucleotides, the CDR3 is TGCAGCGTTGAAGAAGGGGTAGGCAAAAACATTCAGTACTTC.

The rearrangement uses TRBV4-1 and TRBJ2-2; D not certain. V dropped 0 bases and J dropped 7 bases, with 15 bases sitting between them. The CDR3 has 16 residues. Looked up from germline, CDR1 is MGHRA and CDR2 is YSYEKL. DNA of the CDR3: TGCGCCAGCAGCCAAGATCCGAACAGCAACGACGGGGAGCTGTTTTTT. It specifies CASSQDPNSNDGELFF.

The rearrangement joins TRBV5-1 to TRBJ2-3; 12 positions match TRBD2. The CDR3 consists of 17 residues. Germline V gene sequence: CDR1 SGHRS, CDR2 YFSETQ. V shed 3 bases, J shed 5 bases, and the junction held 10 bases outside the gene matches. CDR3 coding DNA: TGCGCCAGCAGCTCGTATACTAGCGGGGGGAGTGGAGATACGCAGTATTTT. This translates into CASSSYTSGGSGDTQYF.

This chain links TRBV9 with TRBJ2-7; tentatively, D is TRBD2 (6 bases). The CDR3 length is 15 residues. The germline CDR1 and CDR2 sequences are SGDLS and YYNGEE. Trimming stripped 0 bases from V and 4 bases from J, with 14 bases between. The CDR3 protein is CASSVDGLSEYEQYF. The CDR3 DNA reads as TGTGCCAGCAGCGTAGACGGACTATCCGAATACGAGCAGTACTTC.

This sequence joins TRBV9 and TRBJ2-1; maybe TRBD1 (5 bases). CDR1 is SGDLS and CDR2 is YYNGEE in the germline V gene. V was clipped by 0 bases and J by 7 bases, with 17 bases between them. CDR3 size: 16 residues. In DNA, the CDR3 is TGTGCCAGCAGCGTAGTTAATAGGGGTGACCCTAATGAGCAGTTCTTC. Protein product: CASSVVNRGDPNEQFF.